The 22 T cell receptor beta chains below were found in one sample sequenced in a study of T-cell reconstitution after alpha-beta-depleted transplantation in children. As it was prepared, the TCRbeta library received unique molecular identifiers. MiXCR was run by TCRdb on the PCR reads, yielding one entry per CDR3 protein. The repertoire consists of about 610,000 distinct CDR3 sequences, with more than 9% occurring once and the leading ten covering less than 5%. The source material was PBMCs from the stem cell graft donor, sampled from the stem cell graft. These receptors came from a human donor who donated a stem cell graft to a child with acute myeloid leukemia.

This clonotype was picked up many times. The V call is TRBV3-1, the J call TRBJ1-5, with 7 bases matching TRBD1. The length of the CDR3 is 12 residues. Germline V gene sequence: CDR1 LGHDT, CDR2 YNNKEL (reference sequence). V trimming: 4 bases; J trimming: 7 bases; junction bases outside the gene matches: 1. In nucleotides, the CDR3 is TGTGCCAGCAGCCGGACAGGCCAGCCCCAGCATTTT. Translating it yields CASSRTGQPQHF.

This clonotype was observed at least ten times. The chain carries TRBV27 and TRBJ2-7; D is possibly TRBD1 or TRBD2 (7 bases each). Per germline, CDR1 MNHEY and CDR2 SMNVEV (reference sequence). The CDR3 contains 15 residues. V was clipped by 8 bases and J by 5 bases, with 22 bases between them. For the CDR3, the DNA is TGTGCCAGCCGACGACAGGGAGGGTATCACGACGAGCAGTACTTC. Translating gives CASRRQGGYHDEQYF.

This clonotype was seen a few times. This chain links TRBV7-6 with TRBJ1-5; possibly TRBD1 for D (5 bases). The CDR3 spans 15 residues. V gave up 1 base and J gave up 5 bases, with 12 bases separating them. Germline V gene sequence: CDR1 SGHVS, CDR2 FNYEAQ. In DNA form, the CDR3 reads TGTGCCAGCAGCTTAGAGACAGAACCACATCAGCCCCAGCATTTT. The encoded protein is CASSLETEPHQPQHF.

This clonotype showed up many times. V is TRBV20-1 and J is TRBJ1-1; D unclear. Germline V gene lookup returns CDR1 DFQATT and CDR2 SNEGSKA (reference sequence). V was pared by 0 bases and J by 1 base, with 6 bases between. The CDR3 consists of 13 residues. The CDR3 nucleotides are TGCAGTGCTAGAGACCTTGGGAACACTGAAGCTTTCTTT. Protein sequence: CSARDLGNTEAFF.

This clonotype is a singleton in its sample. This may be a read error, as it is one base from a much larger clone. V gene TRBV29-1 combines with J gene TRBJ2-7, with TRBD2 as a possible D gene (5 bases). Germline V CDR1 and CDR2: SQVTM, ANQGSEA. The CDR3 has 13 amino acids. The chain's CDR3 is CNVGGSSSYEQYF. CDR3 DNA: TGCAACGTTGGTGGGAGTTCCTCCTACGAGCAGTACTTC.

This clonotype was observed at least ten times. J is TRBJ1-1 and V is TRBV24-1; 8 nucleotides line up with TRBD1. Germline lookup yields CDR1 KGHDR and CDR2 SFDVKD. The CDR3 is made up of 16 amino acids. J lost 0 bases, V lost 3 bases, and 5 bases had no gene match. CDR3 bases: TGTGCCACCAGTGATGCCGGGACAGGTCTGAACACTGAAGCTTTCTTT. Translation gives CATSDAGTGLNTEAFF.

The CDR3 DNA follows: TGTGCCAGCAGCCTTCAGGGCGGGCGTGACAATGAGCAGTTCTTC. Translation gives CASSLQGGRDNEQFF. This chain links TRBV11-3 with TRBJ2-1, with D tentatively TRBD1 or TRBD2 (5 bases each). Germline values: CDR1 SGHNT, CDR2 YENEEA. This CDR3 is 15 amino acids long. Trimming took 5 bases from V and 5 from J, leaving 16 bases between them.

The chain combines TRBV20-1 with TRBJ2-6; D gene uncertain. This CDR3 has 14 residues. The V gene lost 6 bases and the J gene lost 3 bases, with 12 bases spanning the gap. Germline V gene sequence: CDR1 DFQATT, CDR2 SNEGSKA (reference sequence). CDR3 protein: CSAGRTNGANVLTF. The CDR3, as DNA: TGCAGTGCGGGAAGAACGAATGGGGCCAACGTCCTGACTTTC.

In its sample, this clonotype was seen many times. The chain employs TRBV10-2 and TRBJ2-5; no clear D gene. The ends were cut back, 10 bases at V and 5 bases at J, with 8 bases in the middle. This CDR3 contains 10 residues. CDR1 WSHSY and CDR2 SAAADI come from the germline V gene. For the CDR3, the DNA is TGCGCCACCGAAGGGGAGACCCAGTACTTC. Its protein product is CATEGETQYF.

This clonotype occurred a few times. V is TRBV15 and J is TRBJ2-2, with a weak D call TRBD2 (6 bases). Trimming left V 6 bases short and J 0 bases short, with 14 bases between. Per germline, CDR1 LNHNV and CDR2 YYDKDF (reference sequence). This CDR3 has 16 amino acids. The CDR3 sequence: CATREGETANTGELFF. The CDR3, as DNA: TGTGCCACCAGGGAGGGAGAGACCGCGAACACCGGGGAGCTGTTTTTT.

The sample holds many counts of this clonotype. A read error may be the cause here, since a much bigger clone is one base away. This chain connects TRBV7-9 to TRBJ2-3; D not resolved. V was pared by 1 base and J by 0 bases, with 5 bases between. The CDR3 loop spans 14 amino acids. Germline V gene data show CDR1 as SEHNR and CDR2 as FQNEAQ (reference sequence). The CDR3 is CASSLDSSTDTQYF. CDR3 DNA: TGTGCCAGCAGCTTAGACAGTAGCACAGATACGCAGTATTTT.

This clonotype was seen repeatedly, ten times or more. V and J are TRBV5-1 and TRBJ1-5; D is unclear. CDR1 and CDR2 (germline): SGHRS, YFSETQ. The CDR3 length is 15 residues. The V gene lost 0 bases and the J gene lost 3 bases, with 10 bases spanning the gap. The CDR3 nucleotides are TGCGCCAGCAGCTTGGACCCGGCCGCCAATCAGCCCCAGCATTTT. Its protein is CASSLDPAANQPQHF.

This clonotype was counted between two and nine times. The genes are TRBV20-1 and TRBJ2-2; 13 bases match TRBD2. This CDR3 has 19 residues. The trim removed 6 bases at V and 1 base at J, leaving 14 bases unmatched. Germline V gene lookup returns CDR1 DFQATT and CDR2 SNEGSKA (reference sequence). The CDR3 DNA follows: TGCAGTGCCAAGACTAGCGGGAGGACACAACCCGGGAACACCGGGGAGCTGTTTTTT. Translated: CSAKTSGRTQPGNTGELFF.

This clonotype was detected many times. The V and J genes are TRBV28 and TRBJ2-1; D is tentatively TRBD1 or TRBD2 (7 bases each). The germline V gene has CDR1 MDHEN and CDR2 SYDVKM. V was cut by 3 bases and J by 2 bases, with 11 bases left in between. The CDR3 length is 15 residues. CDR3 in DNA: TGTGCCAGCAGTTTGGGAGGGGGCGCCTACAATGAGCAGTTCTTC. It yields the protein CASSLGGGAYNEQFF.

Of note for this clonotype: The junction differs from germline at one of its ends, possibly a read error. The rearrangement joins TRBV20-1 to TRBJ2-6; no reliable D call. The V gene's germline CDR1 is DFQATT and CDR2 SNEGSKA (reference sequence). The length of the CDR3 is 17 residues. CDR3 in DNA: TGCTGTGCTAGAGATGGAGAACAGATCTCTGGGGCCAACGTCCTGACTTTC. Residues: CCARDGEQISGANVLTF.

Ten or more counts support this clonotype. The chain employs TRBV20-1 and TRBJ2-2, with D possibly being TRBD2 (6 bases). The CDR3 covers 17 residues. Trimming removed 0 bases from V and 4 bases from J, with 18 bases in between. Germline assignment: CDR1 DFQATT and CDR2 SNEGSKA (reference sequence). In DNA, the CDR3 is TGCAGTGCTAGAGATCTTGGGTCGGGAGTCGCCACCGGGGAGCTGTTTTTT. This codes for CSARDLGSGVATGELFF.

This chain uses TRBV12-3 or TRBV12-4 with TRBJ2-3, with D unresolved. This CDR3 spans 15 amino acids. V was clipped by 6 bases and J by 0 bases, with 13 bases between them. CDR3 DNA sequence: TGTGCCAGCAGCCCACTATGGACCAGCACAGATACGCAGTATTTT. Translating gives CASSPLWTSTDTQYF.

This clonotype was found a few times. The chain has TRBV3-1 and TRBJ2-5; a weak D match, TRBD1 (6 bases). Germline CDR1 LGHDT, CDR2 YNNKEL (reference sequence). The CDR3 consists of 18 residues. V was pared by 0 bases and J by 1 base, with 18 bases between. In DNA, the CDR3 is TGTGCCAGCAGCCAAGATAGGAGACAGGCCTTTTTCCAAGAGACCCAGTACTTC. This gives the protein CASSQDRRQAFFQETQYF.

Points on this clonotype: A much more abundant neighbour one base away suggests this may be a read error. J is TRBJ2-2 and V is TRBV29-1; TRBD1 is a possible D gene (6 bases). Per the germline V gene, CDR1 is SQVTM and CDR2 is ANQGSEA. The CDR3 consists of 15 residues. For the CDR3, the DNA is TGCAGCGTTCAAGAGGTTGACAGGAACACCGGGCAGCTGTTTTTT. Protein sequence: CSVQEVDRNTGQLFF.

Ten or more counts support this clonotype. V usage is TRBV20-1 and J usage is TRBJ2-7, with D maybe TRBD2 (6 bases). This CDR3 comprises 16 residues. Germline V lookup: CDR1 DFQATT, CDR2 SNEGSKA (reference sequence). Trimming took off 0 bases at V and 5 bases at J, with 20 bases between the two ends. For the CDR3, the DNA is TGCAGTGCTAGAGACCTAATAGCGGTCCGCAGGGACGAGCAGTACTTC. Translation gives CSARDLIAVRRDEQYF.

The chain has TRBV4-3 and TRBJ2-5, with D possibly TRBD1 on 6 matching bases. Germline V gene lookup returns CDR1 LGHNA and CDR2 YSLEER. The CDR3 has 14 residues. The V end lost 2 bases, the J end lost 7 bases, and 14 bases lay between the germline ends. The CDR3 region is CASSQSQGRGTQYF. Here the CDR3 DNA reads TGCGCCAGCAGCCAATCACAGGGAAGGGGGACCCAGTACTTC.

The sample holds many counts of this clonotype. This chain uses TRBV6-4 with TRBJ2-1; D is undetermined. V gave up 4 bases and J gave up 5 bases, with 9 bases separating them. Germline lookup yields CDR1 MRHNA and CDR2 SNTAGT. The CDR3 contains 13 residues. Written as DNA, the CDR3 is TGTGCCAGCAGTGCGGAGAGGCACAATGAGCAGTTCTTC. Its protein product is CASSAERHNEQFF.